Listed below are T cell receptor beta chains from one sample, sequenced in a study of cytomegalovirus exposure and HLA in healthy donors. The table came from immunoSEQ multiplex PCR; TCRdb's copy has only in-frame clones and leaves some out. The data contain tens of thousands of clones, around three quarters of them singletons. The sample consisted of PBMCs. Every receptor here comes from a man aged 35 to 55 in good health and CMV-seronegative. The CDR3 runs from the conserved cysteine through the conserved F or W. The D gene is left open where the match is weak. Size is omitted from some rows. Given values are once, few, many or a class for expanded clones.

J: TRBJ1-1
size: few
D: NA
V: TRBV2
CDR3: CASSATMNTEAFF
DNA: TGTGCCAGCAGTGCGACTATGAACACTGAAGCTTTCTTT

J: TRBJ2-5
size: NA
D: TRBD1
V: TRBV2
CDR3: CASTGTGGQETQYF
DNA: TGTGCCAGCACCGGAACAGGGGGCCAGGAGACCCAGTACTTC

J: TRBJ2-2
size: NA
D: NA
V: TRBV4-2
CDR3: CASSHPRNTGELFF
DNA: TGTGCCAGCAGCCATCCGCGAAACACCGGGGAGCTGTTTTTT

J: TRBJ1-1
size: NA
D: TRBD1
V: TRBV5-1
CDR3: CASSKTGATEAFF
DNA: TGCGCCAGCAGTAAGACAGGGGCCACTGAAGCTTTCTTT

J: TRBJ2-7
size: once
D: TRBD1
V: TRBV29-1
CDR3: CSANRGEQYF
DNA: TGCAGCGCAAACAGGGGGGAGCAGTACTTC

J: TRBJ2-5
size: NA
D: TRBD2
V: TRBV7-2
CDR3: CASSWGLAGGGAAQYF
DNA: TGTGCCAGCAGCTGGGGACTAGCGGGAGGCGGGGCCGCCCAGTACTTC

J: TRBJ2-2
size: NA
D: TRBD2
V: TRBV9
CDR3: CASSGTFGTSGSLGGELFF
DNA: TGTGCCAGCAGCGGGACATTCGGGACTAGCGGGAGTCTGGGCGGGGAGCTGTTTTTT

J: TRBJ2-7
size: NA
D: TRBD1
V: TRBV6-5
CDR3: CASSLPGTGRNEQYF
DNA: TGTGCCAGCAGTCTGCCCGGGACAGGGCGTAACGAGCAGTACTTC

J: TRBJ2-1
size: NA
D: TRBD2
V: TRBV28
CDR3: CASSILAGGGVNEQFF
DNA: TGTGCCAGCAGTATCCTAGCGGGAGGCGGAGTCAATGAGCAGTTCTTC

J: TRBJ1-2
size: NA
D: TRBD1
V: TRBV14
CDR3: CASSHRGTGTNYGYTF
DNA: TGTGCCAGCAGCCACCGCGGGACAGGTACTAACTATGGCTACACCTTC

J: TRBJ2-1
size: NA
D: TRBD1
V: TRBV19
CDR3: CASDQGVSSYNEQFF
DNA: TGTGCCAGTGATCAGGGGGTGAGCTCCTACAATGAGCAGTTCTTC

J: TRBJ2-3
size: NA
D: NA
V: TRBV5-6
CDR3: CASSLGGSTDTQYF
DNA: TGTGCCAGCAGCTTAGGAGGGAGCACAGATACGCAGTATTTT

J: TRBJ2-2
size: NA
D: NA
V: TRBV29-1
CDR3: CSVDRGTGELFF
DNA: TGCAGCGTTGATCGGGGCACCGGGGAGCTGTTTTTT

J: TRBJ2-3
size: NA
D: NA
V: TRBV19
CDR3: CASGPGVTQYF
DNA: TGTGCCAGTGGCCCAGGGGTTACGCAGTATTTT

J: TRBJ2-3
size: NA
D: NA
V: TRBV19
CDR3: CASSISGPDTQYF
DNA: TGTGCCAGTAGTATTAGCGGCCCAGATACGCAGTATTTT

J: TRBJ2-1
size: NA
D: NA
V: TRBV7-2
CDR3: CASSLVAGNEQFF
DNA: TGTGCCAGCAGCTTAGTTGCGGGGAATGAGCAGTTCTTC

J: TRBJ2-7
size: few
D: TRBD1
V: TRBV5-1
CDR3: CASSLERTGHEQYF
DNA: TGCGCCAGCAGCTTGGAACGGACAGGGCACGAGCAGTACTTC

J: TRBJ1-2
size: NA
D: TRBD1
V: TRBV5-5
CDR3: CASSSRDRGSYGYTF
DNA: TGTGCCAGCAGCTCTAGGGACAGGGGGTCCTATGGCTACACCTTC

J: TRBJ1-1
size: NA
D: TRBD1
V: TRBV6-6
CDR3: CASSSPGGKAFF
DNA: TGTGCCAGCAGCAGCCCAGGGGGGAAAGCTTTCTTT

J: TRBJ2-5
size: few
D: NA
V: TRBV27
CDR3: CASRTSGVRETQYF
DNA: TGTGCCAGCAGGACCTCGGGAGTCCGGGAGACCCAGTACTTC

J: TRBJ2-1
size: NA
D: NA
V: TRBV19
CDR3: CASSFDRSSYNEQFF
DNA: TGTGCCAGTAGTTTTGACAGGAGCTCCTACAATGAGCAGTTCTTC

J: TRBJ1-3
size: once
D: TRBD1
V: TRBV30
CDR3: CAWSPYRGLSGNTIYF
DNA: TGTGCCTGGAGTCCTTACAGGGGGCTTTCTGGAAACACCATATATTTT

J: TRBJ2-4
size: NA
D: NA
V: TRBV30
CDR3: CAWGGSRFKNIQYF
DNA: TGTGCCTGGGGAGGATCTCGATTCAAGAACATTCAGTACTTC

J: TRBJ2-5
size: NA
D: NA
V: TRBV7-9
CDR3: CASSGGLGTQETQYF
DNA: TGTGCCAGCAGCGGGGGGTTGGGCACCCAAGAGACCCAGTACTTC

J: TRBJ2-7
size: NA
D: NA
V: TRBV19
CDR3: CASSRVGDPRPDEQYF
DNA: TGTGCCAGTAGTCGCGTCGGAGACCCCCGGCCCGACGAGCAGTACTTC

J: TRBJ2-3
size: NA
D: TRBD2
V: TRBV14
CDR3: CASSRRWGGTDTQYF
DNA: TGTGCCAGCAGCCGACGTTGGGGGGGTACAGATACGCAGTATTTT

J: TRBJ2-7
size: once
D: NA
V: TRBV7-6
CDR3: CASSLTNTYEQYF
DNA: TGTGCCAGCAGCCTGACAAACACCTACGAGCAGTACTTC

J: TRBJ2-7
size: NA
D: TRBD1
V: TRBV7-3
CDR3: CASSTPGQGYEQYF
DNA: TGTGCCAGCAGCACACCGGGACAGGGCTACGAGCAGTACTTC

J: TRBJ2-5
size: NA
D: NA
V: TRBV5-4
CDR3: CASSSWGRQETQYF
DNA: TGTGCCAGCAGCTCTTGGGGGCGGCAAGAGACCCAGTACTTC

J: TRBJ2-2
size: NA
D: NA
V: TRBV28
CDR3: CASISDTGELFF
DNA: TGTGCCAGCATCAGTGACACCGGGGAGCTGTTTTTT

J: TRBJ1-2
size: NA
D: NA
V: TRBV6-5
CDR3: CASSSWPNYGYTF
DNA: TGTGCCAGCAGCTCATGGCCGAACTATGGCTACACCTTC